These 26 T cell receptor beta chains were sequenced from one sample in a study of blood T cell repertoires in COVID-19. Assay: immunoSEQ multiplex PCR; the TCRdb copy retains only in-frame clones and omits some. There are around 300,000 clones in the sample; about four fifths occur only once, and roughly a tenth lies in the top ten. Material for sequencing was peripheral blood. The receptors shown here come from a woman aged 45-65 years who had recovered from COVID-19.

The chain uses TRBV15 and TRBJ1-5, with D tentatively TRBD1 (5 bases). CDR3 length: 14 residues. V was pared by 5 bases and J by 6 bases, with 14 bases between. Per the germline V gene, CDR1 is LNHNV and CDR2 is YYDKDF (reference sequence). CDR3 amino acids: CATSPTGLRQPQHF. CDR3 coding DNA: TGTGCCACCAGCCCGACGGGACTTCGTCAGCCCCAGCATTTT.

This chain uses TRBV10-1 with TRBJ2-6; 9 positions agree with TRBD1. With V trimmed by 7 bases and J by 0 bases, 7 bases remained unmatched. Germline V gives CDR1 WNHNN, CDR2 SYGVQD (reference sequence). The CDR3 sequence is 17 residues long. The CDR3 nucleotides are TGCGCCAGCACCCAGACAGGGGGAGTCTCTGGGGCCAACGTCCTGACTTTC. It codes for CASTQTGGVSGANVLTF.

This chain connects TRBV18 to TRBJ2-5; D unresolved. Trimming stripped 6 bases from V and 4 bases from J, with 12 bases between. Looked up from germline, CDR1 is KGHSH and CDR2 is LQKENI. The CDR3 covers 13 residues. The CDR3 here is CASSPGPGETQYF. The CDR3 nucleotides are TGTGCCAGCTCCCCCGGCCCAGGAGAGACCCAGTACTTC.

The sample holds a few counts of this clone. Distinct nucleotide sequences in the sample also encode this CDR3. The chain links TRBV10-3 to TRBJ2-3; 9 bases are shared with TRBD1. This CDR3 is built from 14 residues. The germline gives CDR1 ENHRY, CDR2 SYGVKD. After removal of 6 bases from V and 0 bases from J, the junction contained 1 base not matched to a gene. This CDR3 reads CAISGQGSTDTQYF. The CDR3 region has the DNA TGTGCCATCAGCGGACAGGGGAGCACAGATACGCAGTATTTT.

V usage is TRBV18 and J usage is TRBJ2-5, with 10 bases fitting TRBD1. CDR3 length: 15 amino acids. CDR1 and CDR2 from the germline V gene are KGHSH and LQKENI. Trimming at V came to 3 bases and at J to 3 bases, leaving 4 bases not matched to a gene. DNA of the CDR3: TGTGCCAGCTCACCTACCGGGACAGGGGAAGAGACCCAGTACTTC. Its translation: CASSPTGTGEETQYF.

For the CDR3, the DNA is TGCAGCGTTGGACACCTATACAATGAGCAGTTCTTC. Protein: CSVGHLYNEQFF. V usage is TRBV29-1 and J usage is TRBJ2-1, with D unclear. The CDR3 runs to 12 residues. Looked up from germline, CDR1 is SQVTM and CDR2 is ANQGSEA. Trimming shortened V by 4 bases and J by 4 bases, and 8 bases separated the two germline ends.

The chain is built from TRBV27 and TRBJ1-2, with a weak D call TRBD1 (6 bases). The germline V gene has CDR1 MNHEY and CDR2 SMNVEV (reference sequence). Trimming cost V 6 bases and J 5 bases, with 16 bases left between them. The CDR3 loop spans 14 amino acids. The DNA of the CDR3 is TGTGCCAGCAGCCCGTACAGGGTTGGGTATGGCTACACCTTC. It is translated as CASSPYRVGYGYTF.

This chain uses TRBV15 with TRBJ2-7; TRBD1 might be the D (6 bases). CDR3 length equals 14 residues. The V gene's germline CDR1 is LNHNV and CDR2 YYDKDF (reference sequence). V lost 1 base and J 7 bases, leaving 14 bases between the germline ends. The CDR3 DNA reads TGTGCCACCAGCAGAGTTTCAGGGGCGCAGGAGCAGTACTTC. It is translated as CATSRVSGAQEQYF.

This clone was picked up a small number of times. V usage is TRBV28 and J usage is TRBJ1-6; tentative D call: TRBD1 (6 bases). V was cut by 4 bases and J by 3 bases, with 10 bases left in between. Germline CDR1 reads MDHEN; CDR2 reads SYDVKM. The CDR3 is 15 amino acids. CDR3 in amino acids: CASSSGAFYNSPLHF. For the CDR3, the DNA is TGTGCCAGCAGTTCAGGGGCCTTCTATAATTCACCCCTCCACTTT. Supplemented by reference TRBV28 and TRBJ1-6, the full variable domain reads DVKVTQSSRYLVKRTGEKVFLECVQDMDHENMFWYRQDPGLGLRLIYFSYDVKMKEKGDIPEGYSVSREKKERFSLILESASTNQTSMYLCASSSGAFYNSPLHFGNGTRLTVT.

The sample holds one count of this clone. The chain uses TRBV7-2 and TRBJ1-1, with D tentatively TRBD1 (6 bases). The germline gives CDR1 SGHTA, CDR2 FQGNSA. The CDR3 runs 12 residues. Trimming removed 1 base at V and 8 bases at J, with 8 bases between. The CDR3 DNA follows: TGTGCCAGCAGCTTAGGGCAGGGGGAAGCTTTCTTT. Translated: CASSLGQGEAFF.

CDR3 nucleotide sequence: TGTGCCAGCAGCACCGGACAGGGCTCCCTTAGCAATCAGCCCCAGCATTTT. Its translation: CASSTGQGSLSNQPQHF. The chain is built from TRBV5-6 and TRBJ1-5, with 8 bases identical to TRBD1. The CDR3 is 17 residues long. Unmatched junction bases numbered 9, after V lost 4 bases and J lost 0 bases. Germline-derived CDR1 and CDR2 are SGHDT and YYEEEE.

The CDR3 reads CASSLEGAAGELFF. For the CDR3, the DNA is TGCGCCAGCAGCTTGGAGGGGGCGGCCGGGGAGCTGTTTTTT. The V and J genes are TRBV5-1 and TRBJ2-2; 7 bases agree with TRBD1. Germline lookup yields CDR1 SGHRS and CDR2 YFSETQ. J lost 6 bases, V lost 0 bases, and 2 bases had no gene match. This CDR3 is built from 14 residues.

Concerning this clone: Other nucleotide sequences in the sample specify the same CDR3. The chain links TRBV19 to TRBJ1-5; 8 bases match TRBD1. The J segment lost 1 base and the V segment lost 4 bases, leaving 6 bases of the junction unmatched. Germline V lookup: CDR1 LNHDA, CDR2 SQIVND (reference sequence). The CDR3 has 16 residues. The CDR3 DNA follows: TGTGCCAGTAGTAGCGGGACAGGAGGGAGCAATCAGCCCCAGCATTTT. Translated, it gives CASSSGTGGSNQPQHF. The full variable domain, in which reference TRBV19 and TRBJ1-5 provide the parts outside the CDR3, is DGGITQSPKYLFRKEGQNVTLSCEQNLNHDAMYWYRQDPGQGLRLIYYSQIVNDFQKGDIAEGYSVSREKKESFPLTVTSAQKNPTAFYLCASSSGTGGSNQPQHFGDGTRLSIL.

The chain links TRBV28 to TRBJ2-5, with TRBD2 matching over 13 bases. V shed 2 bases and J 4 bases; nucleotides not matched to a gene: 7. Germline V gives CDR1 MDHEN, CDR2 SYDVKM. The CDR3 totals 17 residues. As DNA, the CDR3 is TGTGCCAGCAGTTTACCCGAACTAGCGGGAGGGACAGAGACCCAGTACTTC. It encodes CASSLPELAGGTETQYF.

The genes are TRBV7-2 and TRBJ2-1; D not resolved. Germline V gives CDR1 SGHTA, CDR2 FQGNSA. Trimming left V 2 bases short and J 4 bases short, with 12 bases between. CDR3 size: 15 residues. The CDR3 nucleotides are TGTGCCAGCAGCTTAAGGCAGACACATTACAATGAGCAGTTCTTC. Protein product: CASSLRQTHYNEQFF.

This clone was observed a handful of times. The chain is built from TRBV5-5 and TRBJ2-2; maybe TRBD1 (7 bases). The V gene's germline CDR1 is SGHKS and CDR2 YYEKEE (reference sequence). This CDR3 region has 16 residues. Between the trimmed V and J ends, which lost 4 bases and 0 bases, there was a span of 13 bases. CDR3 nucleotides: TGTGCCAGCAGCGAGACAGGGACTCCGAACACCGGGGAGCTGTTTTTT. It encodes CASSETGTPNTGELFF.

A note on this clone: Within the sample, other DNA sequences also encode this same CDR3. This sequence joins TRBV18 and TRBJ1-2, with 7 nucleotides matching TRBD1. J gave up 4 bases and V 5 bases, and 1 base lay outside the gene matches. Germline V gives CDR1 KGHSH, CDR2 LQKENI. The CDR3 loop spans 12 amino acids. The CDR3 here is CASSGTAYGYTF. The CDR3 DNA sequence: TGTGCCAGCTCAGGGACAGCCTATGGCTACACCTTC.

This clone was detected a few times. The genes are TRBV4-3 and TRBJ2-7; D is possibly TRBD2 (6 bases). The V gene's germline CDR1 is LGHNA and CDR2 YSLEER. V lost 0 bases and J lost 0, with 9 bases in between. The CDR3 totals 15 residues. CDR3 in amino acids: CASSQEPGVSYEQYF. The DNA for the CDR3 is TGCGCCAGCAGCCAAGAACCGGGGGTCTCCTACGAGCAGTACTTC.

The chain combines TRBV9 with TRBJ2-3; possibly TRBD2 for D (6 bases). The germline V gene encodes CDR1 SGDLS and CDR2 YYNGEE. V was pared by 4 bases and J by 2 bases, with 17 bases between. This CDR3 has 16 residues. The DNA of the CDR3 is TGTGCCAGCAGCTTCTCCGTAGGGAGGACCACAGATACGCAGTATTTT. The encoded protein is CASSFSVGRTTDTQYF.

The chain combines TRBV19 with TRBJ1-5, with 8 positions matching TRBD1. This CDR3 has 14 residues. Per germline, CDR1 LNHDA and CDR2 SQIVND (reference sequence). J was trimmed by 4 bases and V by 5 bases; bases with no gene match: 4. The CDR3 spells CASSRQGQNQPQHF. The CDR3 DNA follows: TGTGCCAGTAGTCGACAGGGGCAAAATCAGCCCCAGCATTTT.

This sequence joins TRBV27 and TRBJ1-6, with TRBD1 identical over 7 bases. V gave up 2 bases and J gave up 7 bases; unmatched junction bases: 5. CDR3 length equals 15 residues. Germline lookup yields CDR1 MNHEY and CDR2 SMNVEV (reference sequence). CDR3 DNA: TGTGCCAGCAGTTTAGGACAGGTTCAGAATTCACCCCTCCACTTT. Translating it yields CASSLGQVQNSPLHF.

The V gene is TRBV6-5, the J gene TRBJ2-5; 7 nucleotides match TRBD1. J was trimmed by 2 bases and V by 6 bases; bases with no gene match: 9. CDR1 and CDR2 (germline): MNHEY, SVGAGI. The CDR3 spans 15 residues. The CDR3 here is CASSTGTATQETQYF. The CDR3 region has the DNA TGTGCCAGCAGCACCGGGACAGCTACTCAAGAGACCCAGTACTTC.

V gene TRBV9 combines with J gene TRBJ2-5, with D maybe TRBD1 (6 bases). The CDR3 spans 16 residues. Germline V CDR1 and CDR2: SGDLS, YYNGEE. Trimming pared 0 bases from V and 5 bases from J, leaving 17 bases between. The CDR3 DNA reads as TGTGCCAGCAGCGTAGATCCAACAGGGACCGTGGAGACCCAGTACTTC. Encoded protein: CASSVDPTGTVETQYF.

The chain joins TRBV28 to TRBJ2-7; no definite D call. This CDR3 comprises 15 residues. Per the germline V gene, CDR1 is MDHEN and CDR2 is SYDVKM. Trimming took off 2 bases at V and 1 base at J, with 12 bases between the two ends. CDR3 sequence reads: CASSLADTSSYEQYF. The CDR3 DNA follows: TGTGCCAGCAGTTTAGCAGACACCTCATCCTACGAGCAGTACTTC.

This CDR3 reads CASSPNGRQGTYNEQFF. The CDR3 bases are TGTGCCAGCAGCCCAAACGGGCGACAGGGTACCTACAATGAGCAGTTCTTC. This rearrangement joins TRBV7-3 to TRBJ2-1, with 7 nucleotides matching TRBD1. The V gene end was trimmed by 5 bases and the J gene end by 2 bases; junction bases not matched to a gene: 12. The germline CDR1 and CDR2 sequences are SGHTA and FQGTGA. The CDR3 contains 17 residues.

The V gene is TRBV19, the J gene TRBJ1-1; TRBD1 agrees at 9 bases. The length of the CDR3 is 14 residues. The germline V gene has CDR1 LNHDA and CDR2 SQIVND (reference sequence). V lost 6 bases, J lost 2 bases, and 4 bases stayed unmatched. CDR3 sequence (DNA): TGTGCCAGTAGGCTAACAGGGGGCAACACTGAAGCTTTCTTT. It is translated as CASRLTGGNTEAFF.